The next 6 T cell receptor beta chains were all read from a single sample in a study of T cell repertoires in cytomegalovirus infection. TCRdb independently ran MiXCR on the reads; one entry per CDR3 protein. The table lists a few hundred thousand distinct CDR3 sequences, 9.1% of them singletons. The source material was PBMCs. The receptors originated from a human donor in good health (CMV status not recorded). Some clones in this sample may be carry-over from other donors' samples.

This clonotype was found a few times. V is TRBV7-4 and J is TRBJ1-1; D is unresolved. CDR1 SGHVT and CDR2 SQSDAQ come from the germline V gene. CDR3 size: 13 residues. The V end was cut by 2 bases, the J end by 8 bases, with 12 bases between. DNA of the CDR3: TGTGCCAGCAGCTTACGATTGACAATCGAAGCTTTCTTT. Translation: CASSLRLTIEAFF.

This clonotype has at least ten counts. V is TRBV28 and J is TRBJ1-3; D not resolved. Trimming pared 10 bases from V and 0 bases from J, leaving 7 bases between. Germline lookup yields CDR1 MDHEN and CDR2 SYDVKM. CDR3 length: 12 amino acids. The DNA of the CDR3 is TGTGCCACCTGGTCCTCTGGAAACACCATATATTTT. Protein product: CATWSSGNTIYF.

This clonotype was seen repeatedly, ten times or more. The chain couples TRBV7-2 to TRBJ2-7; 12 nucleotides agree with TRBD2. With 3 bases clipped from V and 2 bases from J, the junction kept 2 bases outside the gene matches. This CDR3 has 15 amino acids. Germline values: CDR1 SGHTA, CDR2 FQGNSA. CDR3 sequence (DNA): TGTGCCAGCAGCTTGAGACTAGCGGGGGCCTACGAGCAGTACTTC. Its protein is CASSLRLAGAYEQYF.

At least ten counts were recorded for this clonotype. V gene TRBV7-2 combines with J gene TRBJ1-2; D is perhaps TRBD1 (5 bases). The V gene's germline CDR1 is SGHTA and CDR2 FQGNSA. The CDR3 covers 14 residues. V was trimmed by 5 bases and J by 3 bases, leaving 13 bases between them. CDR3 nucleotides: TGTGCCAGCAGCCCGGGGGGGTCCGACTATGGCTACACCTTC. It translates to CASSPGGSDYGYTF.

This clonotype was detected a few times. At one of its ends the junction is not consistent with the germline gene, which may arise from a read error. The chain is built from TRBV28 and TRBJ2-7; 8 positions agree with TRBD1. Germline V gene sequence: CDR1 MDHEN, CDR2 SYDVKM. The CDR3 sequence is 13 residues long. The CDR3 loop reads CQATDRGGYEQYF. CDR3 DNA sequence: TGCCAAGCAACCGACAGGGGTGGGTACGAGCAGTACTTC.

This clonotype was detected ten times or more. The genes are TRBV6-1 and TRBJ2-3; D is unclear. CDR1 and CDR2 from the germline V gene are MNHNS and SASEGT. V lost 0 bases, J lost 2 bases, and 9 bases lay in between. This CDR3 region has 15 residues. The CDR3 protein is CASSEAVHATDTQYF. In DNA form, the CDR3 reads TGTGCCAGCAGTGAAGCGGTGCATGCCACAGATACGCAGTATTTT.